This T cell receptor beta chain is drawn from a study of OX40 agonist ivuxolimab in advanced cancers. Germline V lookup: CDR1 SGHRS, CDR2 YFSETQ. The length of the CDR3 is 14 residues. Trimming took off 0 bases at V and 4 bases at J, with 7 bases between the two ends. A note on this clone: Its antigen is undetermined.

Produced via immunoSEQ multiplex PCR; TCRdb's table is partial and in-frame only. The top ten clones hold roughly 0.75% of a sample with about 100,000 clones, roughly 93% of them seen once. Study conclusions and caveats: The antigens recognized by the expanded peripheral T cells, that is their antigen specificity, were not determined. The study found that CD8+ T cells averaged more expanded clones than CD4+. At 0.1 to 3.0 mg/kg and by week 6, clonal expansion occurred in CD4+ and CD8+ blood T cells.

The chain uses TRBV5-1 and TRBJ1-4, with D hard to call. Material: CD4+ or CD8+ T cells sorted from blood, obtained in a trial of the OX40 agonist ivuxolimab. The sequence was obtained from an adult with an advanced solid tumor such as melanoma, head and neck, liver or kidney cancer. CDR3 in amino acids: CASSLAGVNEKLFF. The CDR3 DNA reads TGCGCCAGCAGCTTGGCTGGGGTTAATGAAAAACTGTTTTTT. The entire variable domain, with the rest obtained from reference TRBV5-1 and TRBJ1-4, is as follows: KAGVTQTPRYLIKTRGQQVTLSCSPISGHRSVSWYQQTPGQGLQFLFEYFSETQRNKGNFPGRFSGRQFSNSRSEMNVSTLELGDSALYLCASSLAGVNEKLFFGSGTQLSVL.